This passage covers 9 T cell receptor beta chains from one sample sequenced in a study of CXCR3-negative and CXCR3-positive naive CD8 T cells. Study-level results: CXCR3-positive naive cells had TRB CDR3s that were more hydrophobic than CXCR3-negative naive cells had.

These receptors have no known antigen. The study made its TRB cDNA libraries by 5' RACE, adding UMI labels. Reanalyzing the 5' RACE reads, TCRdb keeps one entry per CDR3 protein, without DNA. This sample carries tens of thousands of distinct CDR3 sequences, with 0.8% going to the ten biggest clones. Sequencing used naive CXCR3+ CD8+ T cells from blood. As for subset: CD45RO-CCR7+CD27+CD95- naive CD8+ T cells expressing CXCR3 (TNR3+). These receptor sequences come from a human donor in good health. Some clones in this sample may be carry-over from other donors' samples.

V usage is TRBV6-4 and J usage is TRBJ2-1. The germline gives CDR1 MRHNA, CDR2 SNTAGT. This CDR3 comprises 15 residues. This CDR3 reads CASSDVEAGYNEQFF.

The J gene is TRBJ2-3, the V gene TRBV7-2; lacking DNA, the TRBD1 call made by TCRdb goes unchecked. The germline gives CDR1 SGHTA, CDR2 FQGNSA. CDR3 length equals 15 residues. CDR3 sequence: CASSLSRVYADTQYF.

The rearrangement uses TRBV5-6 and TRBJ1-5; TCRdb outputs TRBD1, but without DNA this stays unchecked. This CDR3 contains 16 residues. CDR1 SGHDT and CDR2 YYEEEE come from the germline V gene. CDR3 sequence reads: CASSFFYRVGNQPQHF.

V is TRBV29-1 and J is TRBJ2-5; the D gene TCRdb calls, TRBD1, cannot be checked with no DNA. The CDR3 loop spans 14 amino acids. Germline values: CDR1 SQVTM, CDR2 ANQGSEA. The CDR3 sequence is CSVRGRQGEETQYF.

The chain links TRBV29-1 to TRBJ2-7. Per the germline V gene, CDR1 is SQVTM and CDR2 is ANQGSEA. CDR3 length: 13 amino acids. Here the CDR3 reads CSVKDGWSYEQYF.

CDR3 residues: CASSQGLAGANEQFF. This chain connects TRBV3-1 to TRBJ2-1; TCRdb indicates TRBD1, and absent DNA this call remains unverified. Germline CDR1 LGHDT, CDR2 YNNKEL (reference sequence). This CDR3 contains 15 residues.

The V gene is TRBV28, the J gene TRBJ2-7; TCRdb outputs TRBD1, but without DNA this stays unchecked. Germline V gives CDR1 MDHEN, CDR2 SYDVKM. This CDR3 spans 16 amino acids. CDR3 protein: CASSSRSRGFSYEQYF.

CDR3 residues: CATDRATGELFF. The chain combines TRBV6-2 or TRBV6-3 with TRBJ2-2; TCRdb gives TRBD1 as the D gene, but with no DNA this cannot be confirmed. CDR1 MNHEY and CDR2 SVGEGT come from the germline V gene. The CDR3 is made up of 12 amino acids.

The chain is built from TRBV7-9 and TRBJ1-5; TCRdb calls TRBD1, which cannot be checked without DNA. The CDR3 has 15 residues. Germline CDR1 reads SEHNR; CDR2 reads FQNEAQ (reference sequence). CDR3 residues: CASSLGTGVNQPQHF.